This entry features one T cell receptor (beta chain) sequence. This clonotype was found many times. The antigen this receptor binds is unknown. No much larger clone is present one base from it, and per-base qualities are unavailable. The germline V gene provides CDR1 LGHNA and CDR2 YNFKEQ. Inclusive of the bounding cysteine and phenylalanine, the CDR3 is 15 residues long. The CDR3 DNA has 45 bases and is translated from base 1. The germline ends are 8 bases apart after V is trimmed by 0 bases and J by 0 bases. The source of the sample is a study of low-dose radiotherapy and immunotherapy resistance in tumors (dated by TCRdb to between 2021 and 2023). Regarding the complete study: In Cohort 1, each fraction delivered 0.5 Gy every 2 weeks, and the prescribed total PTV dose was 6.5 Gy. For Cohort 2, the dose was 1 Gy per fraction given every two weeks, adding up to 13 Gy in total across 26 weeks. Nivolumab and ipilimumab were both given intravenously, with nivolumab at a 240 mg flat dose every two weeks and ipilimumab at 1 mg/kg every six weeks. Cyclophosphamide 200 mg/m2 was administered intravenously every two weeks, one day before each radiation and immunotherapy administration. Aspirin 300 mg was taken orally once daily by patients for four cycles, starting on cycle 1 day 1. No randomization into treatment groups was done for the people taking part in the trial. Eight patients were included in the translational analysis, namely three from the first dose cohort plus the first five from the second dose cohort.

Sequenced using an Illumina HiSeq 2500. First-strand cDNA was synthesized using Superscript III and a set of TRAV- and TRBV-specific primers, so that both TCRalpha and TCRbeta chains were covered. TCRs were amplified with Phusion for roughly 20 PCR cycles, with a constant-region primer paired with the adapter attached to the V primers. Amplification of the isolated mRNA was done with the MessageAmp II aRNA Amplification Kit, which involved an approximately 15-hour in vitro transcription at 37 degrees C. The Dynabeads mRNA DIRECT Purification Kit was used to isolate mRNA for TCR sequencing. A second approximately 25-cycle Phusion PCR added indexed Illumina adapters, and products were purified with AMPure XP beads. On the authors' methods: Custom Perl scripts pooled TCR sequences encoding the same protein, removed out-of-frame sequences and computed each clonotype's abundance. Any TCR sequence backed by just one read was left out of the analysis. Shannon entropy, Gini index, clonality, richness, and the frequency of TCRs shared between repertoires were included as repertoire metrics. TCRdb itself trimmed the public reads at Q25 with fastp, ran MiXCR and retained productive beta chains. Duplicate CDR3 protein sequences are folded into a single record with the most common DNA and genes. Clone size and V and J calls follow TCRdb, not the original study. In this sample the table shows around 90,000 distinct CDR3 sequences, 15% to 20% of which occur a single time. 5.9% of the sample belongs to the ten largest clones.

In light of the paper, this sample's time point label describes: before trial treatment. Donors were enrolled in RACIN, a single-arm phase I dose-escalation trial combining nivolumab, ipilimumab, aspirin, low-dose cyclophosphamide and low-dose radiotherapy. Patients were eligible if they had advanced solid tumors that were TIL-negative. This receptor chain uses TRBV4-2 and TRBJ1-1; the D gene identity is not certain. This TCR was recovered from a male donor with prostate cancer. Sequenced here: PBMCs, sampled before treatment. The CDR3 reads as follows: CASSQERGLNTEAFF. Here is the DNA: TGTGCCAGCAGCCAAGAGAGAGGGCTGAACACTGAAGCTTTCTTT.